Following are 12 T cell receptor beta chains from one sample sequenced in a study of blood T cell repertoires in COVID-19. Profiling relied on immunoSEQ multiplex PCR, and the TCRdb table lists in-frame clones only, not all of them. Counted here are fewer than 350,000 clones, approximately 88% occurring once; the ten biggest clones make up just under 1%. The sequenced sample consisted of PBMCs or T cells enriched from blood (not recorded which). The source is a young woman who had recovered from COVID-19.

CDR3 protein: CASSFGHNYGYTF. The CDR3 nucleotides are TGTGCCAGCAGTTTTGGACACAACTATGGCTACACCTTC. The chain joins TRBV28 to TRBJ1-2; D possibly corresponds to TRBD1 (5 bases). The V end was cut by 3 bases, the J end by 2 bases, with 7 bases between. The CDR3 consists of 13 residues. Germline assignment: CDR1 MDHEN and CDR2 SYDVKM.

This chain joins TRBV11-1 and TRBJ1-2; 9 bases fit TRBD1. Germline V gene data show CDR1 as SGHAT and CDR2 as FQDESV (reference sequence). V trimming: 5 bases; J trimming: 4 bases; junction bases outside the gene matches: 5. The CDR3 runs 14 residues. The CDR3 sequence: CASSQGTGLYGYTF. The CDR3 nucleotides are TGTGCCAGCAGCCAAGGGACAGGGCTCTATGGCTACACCTTC. Drawing the rest from reference TRBV11-1 and TRBJ1-2, the complete variable domain is EAEVAQSPRYKITEKSQAVAFWCDPISGHATLYWYRQILGQGPELLVQFQDESVVDDSQLPKDRFSAERLKGVDSTLKIQPAELGDSAMYLCASSQGTGLYGYTFGSGTRLTVV.

In nucleotides, the CDR3 is TGTGCCAGCAGACTACAGGGCAGCAATCAGCCCCAGCATTTT. Residues: CASRLQGSNQPQHF. The V gene is TRBV27, the J gene TRBJ1-5; D is possibly TRBD1 (6 bases). CDR1 MNHEY and CDR2 SMNVEV come from the germline V gene (reference sequence). This CDR3 is 14 amino acids long. V was pared by 6 bases and J by 1 base, with 10 bases between.

In this sample, this clone turned up once. The genes are TRBV5-1 and TRBJ2-1; D gene unclear. V dropped 0 bases and J dropped 7 bases, with 5 bases sitting between them. Germline lookup yields CDR1 SGHRS and CDR2 YFSETQ. The CDR3 consists of 12 residues. The CDR3 DNA follows: TGCGCCAGCAGCTTGGGTAAAAATGAGCAGTTCTTC. Translation gives CASSLGKNEQFF.

This clone was detected only a few times. The CDR3 DNA sequence: TGTGCCAGCAGCTTATTAGAGGCTCAGCCCCAGCATTTT. Amino acid sequence: CASSLLEAQPQHF. The chain is built from TRBV7-2 and TRBJ1-5; D remains unclear. CDR1 is SGHTA, CDR2 FQGNSA, per germline. Trimming took 2 bases from V and 6 from J, leaving 8 bases between them. This CDR3 comprises 13 residues.

The gene calls are TRBV7-9 and TRBJ2-7, with 9 bases fitting TRBD1. This CDR3 has 15 amino acids. Germline V gene sequence: CDR1 SEHNR, CDR2 FQNEAQ (reference sequence). After removal of 3 bases from V and 2 bases from J, the junction contained 5 bases not matched to a gene. The CDR3 here is CASSFSGTGPYEQYF. The CDR3 bases are TGTGCCAGCAGCTTTTCCGGGACAGGGCCCTACGAGCAGTACTTC.

This rearrangement joins TRBV7-6 to TRBJ2-7; 9 nucleotides align to TRBD1. The CDR3 is 15 residues long. Germline values: CDR1 SGHVS, CDR2 FNYEAQ. V shed 1 base, J shed 2 bases, and the junction held 3 bases outside the gene matches. CDR3 protein: CASSLGQGVTYEQYF. For the CDR3, the DNA is TGTGCCAGCAGCTTAGGACAGGGGGTCACCTACGAGCAGTACTTC.

The rearrangement links TRBV2 to TRBJ2-3; a possible D gene is TRBD2 (6 bases). The length of the CDR3 is 16 residues. CDR1 is SNHLY and CDR2 is FYNNEI in the germline V gene. Between the trimmed V and J ends, which lost 0 bases and 2 bases, there was a span of 12 bases. CDR3 amino acids: CASSEAVSGHTDTQYF. Written as DNA, the CDR3 is TGTGCCAGCAGTGAAGCTGTTAGCGGCCACACAGATACGCAGTATTTT.

J is TRBJ2-1 and V is TRBV19; D remains unclear. Germline assignment: CDR1 LNHDA and CDR2 SQIVND (reference sequence). Trimming left V 5 bases short and J 7 bases short, with 15 bases between. The CDR3 contains 14 residues. This chain's CDR3 is CASSVSGSANEQFF. Here the CDR3 DNA reads TGTGCCAGTAGTGTTTCCGGGTCCGCGAATGAGCAGTTCTTC.

The CDR3 is CATSTGGPYGYTF. The CDR3 nucleotides read TGTGCCACATCAACAGGGGGCCCATATGGCTACACCTTC. This chain joins TRBV10-3 and TRBJ1-2, with 9 bases that match TRBD1. The V segment lost 10 bases and the J segment 5 bases; nucleotides outside the gene matches: 8. CDR3 size: 13 residues. Germline V lookup: CDR1 ENHRY, CDR2 SYGVKD.

This clone was counted a single time. The chain couples TRBV6-2 or TRBV6-3 to TRBJ2-1; D ambiguous. Germline V gives CDR1 MNHEY, CDR2 SVGEGT. CDR3 length equals 12 residues. Trimming removed 4 bases from V and 6 bases from J, with 7 bases in between. The DNA for the CDR3 is TGTGCCAGCAGTTTGGCTGCCAATGAGCAGTTCTTC. Amino acid sequence: CASSLAANEQFF.

This clone occurred once. The chain has TRBV19 and TRBJ2-2, with 7 bases aligning to TRBD1. The CDR3 is 19 residues long. Germline CDR1 and CDR2: LNHDA and SQIVND (reference sequence). Trimming removed 3 bases from V and 4 bases from J; junction bases left unmatched: 17. CDR3 nucleotide sequence: TGTGCCAGTAGTATTGACAAGTCGGCAGGGGGAGAGGGCACCGGGGAGCTGTTTTTT. Its translation: CASSIDKSAGGEGTGELFF.